This is a list of T cell receptor beta chains from one sample in a study of cytomegalovirus exposure and HLA in healthy donors. Using immunoSEQ multiplex PCR, the repertoire was profiled, and TCRdb retains in-frame clones only, with some absent. In the table there are about 73,000 clones, 85% to 95% of which are singletons. Sequencing input: PBMCs. All receptors come from a man between 18 and 29 years old in good health and CMV-seronegative. The CDR3 runs from the conserved cysteine through the conserved F or W. Fields, in order: V gene, D gene, clone size, J gene, CDR3 protein, CDR3 DNA. The D gene is left open where the match is weak. The size entry is marked missing in some rows and otherwise reads once, few, many or a size class.

>TRBV10-3|TRBD1|-|TRBJ2-7
CAISQSQGQRREQYF
TGTGCCATCAGTCAATCTCAGGGACAGAGACGCGAGCAGTACTTC
>TRBV18|TRBD1|-|TRBJ1-5
CASSRDREGSNQPQHF
TGTGCCAGCTCCCGCGACAGGGAAGGAAGCAATCAGCCCCAGCATTTT
>TRBV30|-|-|TRBJ2-2
CAWKGQGMDTGELFF
TGTGCCTGGAAGGGTCAGGGAATGGACACCGGGGAGCTGTTTTTT
>TRBV27|TRBD2|-|TRBJ2-3
CASTNNHGGDTDTQYF
TGTGCCAGCACCAATAATCATGGGGGGGATACAGATACGCAGTATTTT
>TRBV5-6|-|-|TRBJ1-1
CASSLGQMNTEAFF
TGTGCCAGCAGCTTGGGTCAGATGAACACTGAAGCTTTCTTT
>TRBV9|-|-|TRBJ2-5
CASSRTGRVETQYF
TGTGCCAGCAGCCGGACAGGGAGGGTAGAGACCCAGTACTTC
>TRBV7-2|TRBD2|-|TRBJ2-2
CASSLVGGGGAGELFF
TGTGCCAGCAGCTTAGTCGGCGGCGGGGGGGCCGGGGAGCTGTTTTTT
>TRBV7-8|-|-|TRBJ1-2
CASSLGQDSRYTF
TGTGCCAGCAGCTTAGGACAGGATAGTCGCTACACCTTC
>TRBV5-1|TRBD1|-|TRBJ1-2
CASSLVGTEGGGYTF
TGCGCCAGCAGCTTGGTTGGGACAGAAGGCGGTGGCTACACCTTC
>TRBV11-2|-|-|TRBJ2-5
CASSQVGRGSQETQYF
TGTGCCAGCAGTCAAGTGGGCAGGGGATCTCAAGAGACCCAGTACTTC
>TRBV11-2|TRBD1|once|TRBJ2-1
CASSSRQGANEQFF
TGTGCCAGCAGCTCCCGGCAGGGGGCTAATGAGCAGTTCTTC
>TRBV5-6|TRBD2|-|TRBJ2-3
CASSPDGRGADTQYF
TGTGCCAGCAGCCCGGATGGGCGGGGGGCAGATACGCAGTATTTT
>TRBV7-9|-|-|TRBJ1-2
CAIHSAGAKSYTF
TGTGCCATCCATTCTGCAGGGGCTAAAAGCTACACCTTC
>TRBV15|-|once|TRBJ1-4
CATSREPTAIGGLHEKLFF
TGTGCCACCAGCAGAGAACCTACCGCTATCGGGGGGCTGCATGAAAAACTGTTTTTT
>TRBV6-9|TRBD2|-|TRBJ2-7
CASSYSFGVGGTSGGDSSYEQYF
TGTGCCAGCAGTTATTCTTTCGGGGTCGGCGGGACTAGCGGGGGGGATAGCTCCTACGAGCAGTACTTC
>TRBV7-3|-|-|TRBJ2-1
CASSFLPGNEQFF
TGTGCCAGCAGCTTCCTTCCCGGCAATGAGCAGTTCTTC
>TRBV5-5|TRBD2|-|TRBJ2-7
CASSSGLSEQYF
TGTGCCAGCAGCTCGGGACTATCGGAGCAGTACTTC
>TRBV5-1|TRBD1|-|TRBJ2-7
CASRLSDRDAPNLYF
TGCGCCAGCAGGCTTTCAGACAGGGATGCGCCGAACCTGTACTTC
>TRBV7-3|-|-|TRBJ2-2
CASSLGLDGELFF
TGTGCCAGCAGCTTGGGGCTGGACGGGGAGCTGTTTTTT
>TRBV9|-|-|TRBJ1-1
CASSATGTSTEAFF
TGTGCCAGCAGTGCTACAGGGACCAGCACTGAAGCTTTCTTT
>TRBV29-1|-|-|TRBJ2-3
CSGGGVLNTDTQYF
TGCAGCGGGGGAGGTGTCCTAAACACAGATACGCAGTATTTT
>TRBV2|TRBD1|-|TRBJ1-2
CASRSGTGSPRRSYGYTF
TGTGCCAGCAGATCCGGGACAGGGTCCCCTCGCCGGTCCTATGGCTACACCTTC
>TRBV29-1|-|-|TRBJ1-2
CSAARDPANYGFTF
TGCAGCGCCGCCCGCGACCCCGCGAACTATGGCTTCACCTTC
>TRBV29-1|-|-|TRBJ2-1
CSVGYRAKTGNEQFF
TGCAGCGTCGGTTACAGGGCGAAGACAGGCAATGAGCAGTTCTTC
>TRBV18|TRBD1|-|TRBJ2-7
CASSRRDRSHEQYF
TGTGCCAGCTCTAGACGGGACAGAAGCCACGAGCAGTACTTC
>TRBV4-1|TRBD1|-|TRBJ2-2
CASSHPGQVAGELFF
TGCGCCAGCAGCCATCCGGGACAGGTGGCCGGGGAGCTGTTTTTT
>TRBV7-2|-|-|TRBJ2-3
CASSLGQLITDTQYF
TGTGCCAGCAGCCTCGGACAGCTCATCACAGATACGCAGTATTTT
>TRBV18|TRBD1|-|TRBJ1-1
CASSPGTGHTEAFF
TGTGCCAGCTCACCAGGGACAGGGCACACTGAAGCTTTCTTT
>TRBV19|TRBD1|-|TRBJ2-2
CASSGQVNTGELFF
TGTGCCAGTTCTGGACAGGTGAACACCGGGGAGCTGTTTTTT
>TRBV6-1|TRBD1|-|TRBJ2-3
CASSVLTGSFTDTQYF
TGTGCCAGCAGTGTCTTGACAGGGTCTTTCACAGATACGCAGTATTTT
>TRBV7-2|TRBD2|-|TRBJ2-1
CASSLLGTSGEGSYNEQFF
TGTGCCAGCAGCTTACTTGGGACTAGCGGGGAGGGGTCCTACAATGAGCAGTTCTTC
>TRBV29-1|-|-|TRBJ2-7
CSVEAGQGRGEQYF
TGCAGCGTTGAAGCTGGGCAGGGGAGGGGAGAGCAGTACTTC
>TRBV7-6|-|-|TRBJ1-1
CASSFTRGPGDTEAFF
TGTGCCAGCAGCTTCACCAGGGGCCCCGGGGACACTGAAGCTTTCTTT
>TRBV4-1|TRBD1|few|TRBJ2-1
CASSQPGQGFWNEQFF
TGCGCCAGCAGCCAGCCAGGACAGGGATTTTGGAATGAGCAGTTCTTC
>TRBV29-1|-|-|TRBJ1-2
CSVSGADGYTF
TGCAGCGTCAGTGGGGCGGATGGCTACACCTTC
>TRBV27|-|-|TRBJ1-6
CASSLGSSYNSPLHF
TGTGCCAGCAGTTTAGGGAGCTCCTATAATTCACCCCTCCACTTT
>TRBV6-5|TRBD1|-|TRBJ1-1
CASYFDWTGGTEAFF
TGTGCCAGCTACTTCGACTGGACAGGGGGGACTGAAGCTTTCTTT
>TRBV29-1|-|-|TRBJ2-1
CSAGDNEQFF
TGCAGCGCCGGTGACAATGAGCAGTTCTTC
>TRBV5-6|TRBD1|once|TRBJ1-2
CASSLHGTDYGYTF
TGTGCCAGCAGCTTGCATGGGACAGACTATGGCTACACCTTC
>TRBV15|TRBD1|-|TRBJ2-7
CATSKDRAFSYEQYF
TGTGCCACCAGCAAGGACAGGGCATTCTCCTACGAGCAGTACTTC
>TRBV10-3|-|few|TRBJ1-1
CAISVGEGAAFF
TGTGCCATCAGTGTGGGCGAGGGAGCGGCTTTCTTT
>TRBV5-4|TRBD1|-|TRBJ2-1
CASSSPGRTGYGEQFF
TGTGCCAGCTCTTCTCCGGGGCGGACAGGGTACGGTGAGCAGTTCTTC
>TRBV27|-|-|TRBJ1-1
CASRPLAELNTEAFF
TGTGCCAGCAGACCTTTGGCCGAATTGAACACTGAAGCTTTCTTT
>TRBV10-2|-|once|TRBJ1-2
CASNGVDYGYTF
TGCGCCAGCAACGGGGTCGACTATGGCTACACCTTC
>TRBV30|TRBD2|-|TRBJ2-2
CAWSVLAGEPGELFF
TGTGCCTGGAGTGTACTAGCGGGGGAGCCCGGGGAGCTGTTTTTT
>TRBV4-2|TRBD2|-|TRBJ2-1
CASSQEEGGGYNEQFF
TGTGCCAGCAGCCAAGAAGAGGGCGGGGGCTACAATGAGCAGTTCTTC
>TRBV19|-|-|TRBJ1-2
CASSFPRDTYGYTF
TGTGCCAGTAGTTTCCCCCGGGACACCTATGGCTACACCTTC
>TRBV9|-|-|TRBJ1-2
CASSVGDGGGYTF
TGTGCCAGCAGCGTAGGGGACGGGGGGGGCTACACCTTC
>TRBV29-1|TRBD1|-|TRBJ2-2
CSAQTGVDTGELFF
TGCAGCGCCCAGACAGGGGTGGACACCGGGGAGCTGTTTTTT
>TRBV12-5|-|-|TRBJ1-1
CASGWGVNTEAFF
TGTGCTAGTGGTTGGGGAGTGAACACTGAAGCTTTCTTT
>TRBV27|TRBD1|-|TRBJ2-4
CASSHGQGAPKNIQYF
TGTGCCAGCAGCCATGGACAGGGGGCGCCCAAAAACATTCAGTACTTC
>TRBV19|TRBD1|-|TRBJ1-1
CASTLTGVGTEAFF
TGTGCCAGTACCCTAACAGGGGTGGGAACTGAAGCTTTCTTT
>TRBV27|-|-|TRBJ1-1
CASTTSGGSEAFF
TGTGCCAGCACCACGAGCGGGGGATCGGAGGCTTTCTTT
>TRBV4-1|TRBD1|once|TRBJ1-4
CASSRSTGPNEKLFF
TGCGCCAGCAGCAGATCGACAGGGCCTAATGAAAAACTGTTTTTT
>TRBV5-6|-|-|TRBJ2-7
CASSFSQGPTYEQYF
TGTGCCAGCAGCTTTTCGCAGGGGCCTACCTACGAGCAGTACTTC
>TRBV11-3|-|-|TRBJ2-2
CASSFAAGLTGELFF
TGTGCCAGCAGCTTTGCAGCGGGCCTTACCGGGGAGCTGTTTTTT
>TRBV27|TRBD1|-|TRBJ2-7
CASSSGQGEPDEQYF
TGTGCCAGCAGTTCGGGACAGGGGGAACCAGACGAGCAGTACTTC
>TRBV7-6|TRBD1|-|TRBJ1-1
CASSVDRAMNTEAFF
TGTGCCAGCAGCGTGGACAGGGCCATGAACACTGAAGCTTTCTTT
>TRBV10-3|TRBD1|-|TRBJ2-2
CAISEKSGGRNTGELFF
TGTGCCATCAGCGAGAAATCAGGGGGCCGGAACACCGGGGAGCTGTTTTTT